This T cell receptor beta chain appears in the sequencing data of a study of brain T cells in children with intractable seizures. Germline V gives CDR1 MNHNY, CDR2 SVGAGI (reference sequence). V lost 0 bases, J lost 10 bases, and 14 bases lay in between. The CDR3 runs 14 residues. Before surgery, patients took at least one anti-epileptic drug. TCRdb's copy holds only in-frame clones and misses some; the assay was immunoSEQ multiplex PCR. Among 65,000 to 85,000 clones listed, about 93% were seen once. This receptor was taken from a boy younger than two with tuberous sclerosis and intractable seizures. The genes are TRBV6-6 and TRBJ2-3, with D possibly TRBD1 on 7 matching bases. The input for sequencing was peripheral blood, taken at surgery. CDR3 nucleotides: TGTGCCAGCAGTTACTCGGGACAGTCGGGGGCGCAGTATTTT. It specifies CASSYSGQSGAQYF.